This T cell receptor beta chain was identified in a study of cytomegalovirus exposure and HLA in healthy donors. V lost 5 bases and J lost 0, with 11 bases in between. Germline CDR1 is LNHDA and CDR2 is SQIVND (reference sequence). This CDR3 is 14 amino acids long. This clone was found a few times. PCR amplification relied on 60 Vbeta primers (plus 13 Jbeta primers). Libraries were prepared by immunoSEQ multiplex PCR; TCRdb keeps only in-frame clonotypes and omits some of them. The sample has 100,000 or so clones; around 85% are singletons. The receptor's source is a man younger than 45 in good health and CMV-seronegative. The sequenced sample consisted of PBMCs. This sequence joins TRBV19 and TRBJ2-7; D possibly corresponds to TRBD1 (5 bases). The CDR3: CASSRTLSSYEQYF. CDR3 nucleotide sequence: TGTGCCAGTAGTCGGACACTAAGCTCCTACGAGCAGTACTTC.